This T cell receptor (beta chain) was profiled in a study of cytomegalovirus exposure and HLA in healthy donors. Amplification used 60 Vbeta primers and 13 Jbeta primers. The data were produced by immunoSEQ multiplex PCR, yet TCRdb's version contains in-frame clones alone and is incomplete. The sample consists of 100,000 to 150,000 clones, approximately 74% of them appearing once. V was trimmed by 2 bases and J by 1 base, leaving 8 bases between them. There are 14 residues in the CDR3. Germline CDR1 and CDR2: SGHTA and FQGNSA. Note on this clone: Its target is not known.

Study conclusions and caveats: In a later analysis, TCR beta V- and J-gene trimming showed a link to a missense DCLRE1C variant. Another analysis was done later, and it associated fewer than 20,000 TCR beta sequences with HLA alleles at 0.05 false discovery rate.

The rearrangement joins TRBV7-2 to TRBJ1-1; possible D gene TRBD1, 6 bases. Sequencing was done on a sample of PBMCs. This sequence was found in a woman aged 50 to 65 in good health and CMV-seropositive. DNA for the CDR3: TGTGCCAGCAGCTTAAGGGGACAGAACACTGAAGCTTTCTTT. It is translated as CASSLRGQNTEAFF.